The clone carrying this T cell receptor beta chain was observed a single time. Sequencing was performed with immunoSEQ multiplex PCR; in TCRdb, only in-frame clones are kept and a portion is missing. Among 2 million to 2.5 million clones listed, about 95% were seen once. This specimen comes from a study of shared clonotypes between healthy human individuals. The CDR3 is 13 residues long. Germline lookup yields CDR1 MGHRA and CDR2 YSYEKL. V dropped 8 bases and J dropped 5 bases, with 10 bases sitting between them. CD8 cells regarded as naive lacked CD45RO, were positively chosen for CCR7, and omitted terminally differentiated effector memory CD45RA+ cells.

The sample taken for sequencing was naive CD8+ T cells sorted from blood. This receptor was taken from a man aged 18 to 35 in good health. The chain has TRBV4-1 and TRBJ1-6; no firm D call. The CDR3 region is CASADQNNSPLHF. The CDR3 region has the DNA TGCGCCAGCGCGGACCAGAATAATTCACCCCTCCACTTT.